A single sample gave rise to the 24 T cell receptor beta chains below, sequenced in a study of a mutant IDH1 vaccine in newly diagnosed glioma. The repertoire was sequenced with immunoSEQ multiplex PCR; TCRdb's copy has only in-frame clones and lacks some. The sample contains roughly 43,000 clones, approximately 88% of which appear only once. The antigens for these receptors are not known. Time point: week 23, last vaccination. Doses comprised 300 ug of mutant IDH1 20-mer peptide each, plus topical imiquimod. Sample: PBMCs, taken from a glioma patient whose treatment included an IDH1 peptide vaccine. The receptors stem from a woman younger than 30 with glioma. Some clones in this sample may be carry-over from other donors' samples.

CDR3 DNA sequence: TGCGCCAGCAGCTTCGGGGCCACCGGGGAGCTGTTTTTT. This encodes CASSFGATGELFF. V gene TRBV5-1 combines with J gene TRBJ2-2; D possibly uses TRBD1 or TRBD2 (5 bases each). CDR3 length: 13 amino acids. The V and J ends lost 2 bases and 4 bases respectively, with 6 bases between them. Germline CDR1 is SGHRS and CDR2 is YFSETQ.

The CDR3: CASSLAQGSYEQFF. CDR3 nucleotide sequence: TGCGCCAGCAGCTTGGCACAGGGGAGCTATGAGCAGTTCTTC. This chain joins TRBV5-1 and TRBJ2-1; 7 bases are shared with TRBD1. After removal of 0 bases from V and 8 bases from J, the junction contained 5 bases not matched to a gene. Germline V CDR1 and CDR2: SGHRS, YFSETQ. The CDR3 extends over 14 amino acids.

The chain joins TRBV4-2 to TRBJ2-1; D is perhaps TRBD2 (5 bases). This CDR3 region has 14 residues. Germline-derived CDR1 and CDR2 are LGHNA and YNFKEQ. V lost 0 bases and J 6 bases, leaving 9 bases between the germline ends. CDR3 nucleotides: TGTGCCAGCAGCCAAGAACGGCTAGCCAATGAGCAGTTCTTC. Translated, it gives CASSQERLANEQFF.

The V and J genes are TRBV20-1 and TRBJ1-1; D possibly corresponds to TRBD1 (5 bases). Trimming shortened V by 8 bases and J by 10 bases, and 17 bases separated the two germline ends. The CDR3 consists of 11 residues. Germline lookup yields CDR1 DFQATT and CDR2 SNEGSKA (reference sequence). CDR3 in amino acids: CSPSQGLIAFF. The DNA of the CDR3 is TGCAGTCCCAGCCAGGGCCTGATAGCTTTCTTT.

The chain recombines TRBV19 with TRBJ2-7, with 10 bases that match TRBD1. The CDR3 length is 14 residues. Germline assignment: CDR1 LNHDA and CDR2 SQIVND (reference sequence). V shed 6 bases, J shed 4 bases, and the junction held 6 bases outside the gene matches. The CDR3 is CASSPGTGVYEQYF. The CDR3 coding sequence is TGTGCCAGTAGCCCAGGGACAGGGGTTTACGAGCAGTACTTC.

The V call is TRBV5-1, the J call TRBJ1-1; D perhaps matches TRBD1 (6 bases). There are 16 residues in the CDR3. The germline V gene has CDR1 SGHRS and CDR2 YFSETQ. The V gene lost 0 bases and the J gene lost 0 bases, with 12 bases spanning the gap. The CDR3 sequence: CASSLVGGGLNTEAFF. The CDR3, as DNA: TGCGCCAGCAGCTTGGTTGGGGGGGGCCTGAACACTGAAGCTTTCTTT.

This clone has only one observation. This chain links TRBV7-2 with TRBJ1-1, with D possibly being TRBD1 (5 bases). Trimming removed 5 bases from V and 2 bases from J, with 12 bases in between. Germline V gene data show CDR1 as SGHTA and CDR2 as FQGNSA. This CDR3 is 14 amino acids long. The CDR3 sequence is CASSRDSSNTEAFF. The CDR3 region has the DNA TGTGCCAGCAGCCGGGACTCTTCAAACACTGAAGCTTTCTTT.

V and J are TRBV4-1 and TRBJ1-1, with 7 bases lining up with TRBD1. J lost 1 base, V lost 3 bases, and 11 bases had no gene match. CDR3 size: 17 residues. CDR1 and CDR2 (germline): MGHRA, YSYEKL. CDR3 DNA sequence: TGCGCCAGCAGCCAGGACAGGCGAGAGAACTGGAACACTGAAGCTTTCTTT. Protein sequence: CASSQDRRENWNTEAFF.

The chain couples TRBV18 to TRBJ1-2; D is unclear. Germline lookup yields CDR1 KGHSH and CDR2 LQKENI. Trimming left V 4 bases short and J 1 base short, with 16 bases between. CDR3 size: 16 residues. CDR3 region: CASSRIPGRLNYGYTF. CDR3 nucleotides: TGTGCCAGCTCACGAATACCCGGACGGCTTAACTATGGCTACACCTTC.

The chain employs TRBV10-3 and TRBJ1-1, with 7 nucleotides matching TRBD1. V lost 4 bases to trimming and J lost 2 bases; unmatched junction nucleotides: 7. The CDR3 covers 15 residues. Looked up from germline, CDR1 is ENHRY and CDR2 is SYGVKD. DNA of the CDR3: TGTGCCATCAGTGCCAGGACAGGCGTAAACACTGAAGCTTTCTTT. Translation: CAISARTGVNTEAFF.

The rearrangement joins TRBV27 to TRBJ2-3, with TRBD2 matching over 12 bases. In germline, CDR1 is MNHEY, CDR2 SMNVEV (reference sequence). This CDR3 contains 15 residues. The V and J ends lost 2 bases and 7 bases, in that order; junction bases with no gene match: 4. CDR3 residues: CASSLGLAGGNTQYF. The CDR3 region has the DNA TGTGCCAGCAGTTTAGGGCTAGCGGGAGGGAATACGCAGTATTTT.

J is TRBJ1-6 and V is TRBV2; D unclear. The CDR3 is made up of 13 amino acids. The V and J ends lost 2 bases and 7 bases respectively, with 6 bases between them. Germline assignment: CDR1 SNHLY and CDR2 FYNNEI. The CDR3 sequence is CASSETRNSPLHF. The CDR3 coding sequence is TGTGCCAGCAGTGAAACGAGGAATTCACCCCTCCACTTT.

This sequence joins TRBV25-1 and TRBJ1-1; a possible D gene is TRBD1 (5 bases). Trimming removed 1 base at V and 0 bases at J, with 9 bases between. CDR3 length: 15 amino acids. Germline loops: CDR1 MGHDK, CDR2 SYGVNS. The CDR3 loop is CASSEFGDLNTEAFF. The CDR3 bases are TGTGCCAGCAGTGAATTTGGGGACTTGAACACTGAAGCTTTCTTT. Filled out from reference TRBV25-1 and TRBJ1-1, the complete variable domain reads EADIYQTPRYLVIGTGKKITLECSQTMGHDKMYWYQQDPGMELHLIHYSYGVNSTEKGDLSSESTVSRIRTEHFPLTLESARPSHTSQYLCASSEFGDLNTEAFFGQGTRLTVV.

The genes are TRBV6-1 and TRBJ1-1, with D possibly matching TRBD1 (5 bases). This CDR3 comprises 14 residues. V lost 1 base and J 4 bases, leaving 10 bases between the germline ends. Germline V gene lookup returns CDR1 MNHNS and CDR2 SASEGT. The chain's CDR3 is CASSEGGIGTEAFF. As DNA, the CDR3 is TGTGCCAGCAGTGAAGGGGGGATAGGCACTGAAGCTTTCTTT.

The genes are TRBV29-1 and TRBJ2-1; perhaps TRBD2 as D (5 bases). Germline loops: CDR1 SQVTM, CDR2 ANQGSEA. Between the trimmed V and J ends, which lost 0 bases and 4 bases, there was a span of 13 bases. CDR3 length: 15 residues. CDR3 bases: TGCAGCGTTGAAGATCCACGGAGGATGTACAATGAGCAGTTCTTC. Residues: CSVEDPRRMYNEQFF.

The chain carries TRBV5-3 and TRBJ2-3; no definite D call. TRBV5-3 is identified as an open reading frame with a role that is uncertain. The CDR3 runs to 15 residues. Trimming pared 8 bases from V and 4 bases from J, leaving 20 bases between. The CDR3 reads CASSVSKDRPDTQYF. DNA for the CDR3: TGTGCCAGTTCCGTGAGTAAAGACCGCCCAGATACGCAGTATTTT.

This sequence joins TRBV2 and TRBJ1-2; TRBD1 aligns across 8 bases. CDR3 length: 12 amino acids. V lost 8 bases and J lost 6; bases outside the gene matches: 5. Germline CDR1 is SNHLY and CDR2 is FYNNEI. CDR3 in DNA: TGTGCCAGCGGACAGGGCCTAGATGGCTACACCTTC. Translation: CASGQGLDGYTF.

The DNA for the CDR3 is TGTGCCAGCACCTCACGGACTAGTTTCGGAGAGCAGTACTTC. It codes for CASTSRTSFGEQYF. The chain carries TRBV7-8 and TRBJ2-7, with TRBD2 identical over 7 bases. Germline V gene sequence: CDR1 SGHVS, CDR2 FQNEAQ. The CDR3 has 14 residues. The V segment lost 7 bases and the J segment 7 bases; nucleotides outside the gene matches: 13.

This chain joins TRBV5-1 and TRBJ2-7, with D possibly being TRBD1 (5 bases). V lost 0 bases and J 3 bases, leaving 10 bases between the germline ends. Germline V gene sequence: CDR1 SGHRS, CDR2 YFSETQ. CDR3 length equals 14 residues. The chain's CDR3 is CASSLGQLDYEQYF. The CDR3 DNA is TGCGCCAGCAGCTTGGGACAGCTTGACTACGAGCAGTACTTC. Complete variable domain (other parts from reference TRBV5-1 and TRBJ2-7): KAGVTQTPRYLIKTRGQQVTLSCSPISGHRSVSWYQQTPGQGLQFLFEYFSETQRNKGNFPGRFSGRQFSNSRSEMNVSTLELGDSALYLCASSLGQLDYEQYFGPGTRLTVT.

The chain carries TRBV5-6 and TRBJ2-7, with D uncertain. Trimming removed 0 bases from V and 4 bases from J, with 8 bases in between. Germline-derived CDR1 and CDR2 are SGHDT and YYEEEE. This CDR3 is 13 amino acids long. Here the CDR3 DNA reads TGTGCCAGCAGCTTGGGAAAAGGGTACGAGCAGTACTTC. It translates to CASSLGKGYEQYF.

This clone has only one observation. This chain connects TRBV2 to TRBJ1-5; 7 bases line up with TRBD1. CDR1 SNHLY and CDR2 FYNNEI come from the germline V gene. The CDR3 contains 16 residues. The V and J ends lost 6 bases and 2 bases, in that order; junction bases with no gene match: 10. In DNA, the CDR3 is TGTGCCAGCAGGCCTCCGACCGGACAGGGCAATCAGCCCCAGCATTTT. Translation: CASRPPTGQGNQPQHF.

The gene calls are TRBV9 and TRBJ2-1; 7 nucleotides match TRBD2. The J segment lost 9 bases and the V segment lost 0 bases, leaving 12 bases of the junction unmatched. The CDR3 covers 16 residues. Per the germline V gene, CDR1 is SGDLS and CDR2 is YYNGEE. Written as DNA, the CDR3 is TGTGCCAGCAGCGTAGCTACAGAACTAGCGCTCGGTGAGCAGTTCTTC. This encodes CASSVATELALGEQFF. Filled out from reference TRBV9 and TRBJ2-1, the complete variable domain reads DSGVTQTPKHLITATGQRVTLRCSPRSGDLSVYWYQQSLDQGLQFLIQYYNGEERAKGNILERFSAQQFPDLHSELNLSSLELGDSALYFCASSVATELALGEQFFGPGTRLTVL.

The CDR3: CASSLGVDTQYF. CDR3 nucleotide sequence: TGTGCCAGCAGCTTAGGAGTTGATACGCAGTATTTT. The chain joins TRBV11-2 to TRBJ2-3, with D uncertain. The germline V gene encodes CDR1 SGHAT and CDR2 FQNNGV. V lost 1 base and J lost 6, with 5 bases in between. The CDR3 is 12 amino acids.

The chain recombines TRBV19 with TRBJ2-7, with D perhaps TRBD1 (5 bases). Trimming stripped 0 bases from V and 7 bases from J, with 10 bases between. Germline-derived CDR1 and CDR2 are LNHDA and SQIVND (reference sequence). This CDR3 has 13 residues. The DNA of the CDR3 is TGTGCCAGTAGTATAGAGGCAGGGAAGGAGCAGTACTTC. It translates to CASSIEAGKEQYF.